Following are 5 T cell receptor beta chains from one sample sequenced in a study of CXCR3-negative and CXCR3-positive naive CD8 T cells. These TCRs are of unknown antigen specificity. Study-wide findings and caveats: When CXCR3-positive naive cells were set against CXCR3-negative naive cells, the former had more hydrophobic TRB CDR3s.

In preparing the TRB cDNA libraries, 5' RACE with UMI labels was used. TCRdb reanalyzed the 5' RACE reads, giving one entry per CDR3 protein sequence and no DNA. Across about 98,000 distinct CDR3 sequences, the top ten clones capture 1.1% of the sample. Specimen: naive CXCR3+ CD8+ T cells from blood. Regarding subset: CD45RO-CCR7+CD27+CD95- naive CD8+ T cells expressing CXCR3 (TNR3+). Receptor source: a human donor in good health. Some clones in this sample may be carry-over from other donors' samples.

This rearrangement joins TRBV21-1 to TRBJ1-5. TRBV21-1 is deemed a pseudogene. This CDR3 contains 16 residues. Here the CDR3 reads CASSKAQLYSNQPQHF.

The chain joins TRBV5-5 to TRBJ1-1; TCRdb indicates TRBD1, and absent DNA this call remains unverified. CDR1 is SGHKS and CDR2 is YYEKEE in the germline V gene (reference sequence). This CDR3 is built from 14 residues. The CDR3 is CASSLYVRGTEAFF.

The chain has TRBV7-9 and TRBJ1-4; absent DNA, TCRdb's TRBD1 call cannot be checked. This CDR3 has 15 amino acids. The germline gives CDR1 SEHNR, CDR2 FQNEAQ (reference sequence). CDR3 region: CASSFQQGGNEKLFF. The full variable domain, with the rest looked up from reference TRBV7-9 and TRBJ1-4, is DTGVSQNPRHKITKRGQNVTFRCDPISEHNRLYWYRQTLGQGPEFLTYFQNEAQLEKSRLLSDRFSAERPKGSFSTLEIQRTEQGDSAMYLCASSFQQGGNEKLFFGSGTQLSVL.

The J gene is TRBJ2-1, the V gene TRBV6-5; TCRdb lists TRBD2, though no DNA is available to test this call. CDR3 size: 18 residues. Germline-derived CDR1 and CDR2 are MNHEY and SVGAGI. The chain's CDR3 is CASSYGLAGGGSYNEQFF.

This chain uses TRBV6-5 with TRBJ2-1; TCRdb indicates TRBD1, and absent DNA this call remains unverified. Germline V gene sequence: CDR1 MNHEY, CDR2 SVGAGI. The length of the CDR3 is 11 residues. The CDR3 here is CASTTGFEQFF.